Listed below are T cell receptor beta chains from one sample, sequenced in a study of sequential checkpoint blockade in melanoma. Repertoires were generated with immunoSEQ multiplex PCR, while TCRdb's copy carries only in-frame clones and drops some. The data contain approximately 900 clones, 20% to 25% of them singletons. Here the sequenced sample was tumor tissue (inferred from file names), taken from a patient given nivolumab and ipilimumab in sequence. These receptor sequences come from a human donor with melanoma. The CDR3 runs from the conserved cysteine through the conserved F or W. Each record gives: J gene, clone size, V gene, D gene, CDR3 protein, CDR3 DNA. D genes are given only for firm matches. A row's size may be missing; if present it is once, few, many or a size class.

j_call: TRBJ2-3
clone_size: NA
v_call: TRBV11-3
d_call: NA
cdr3_aa: CASSRGTGTQSTDTQYF
cdr3_nt: TGTGCCAGCAGCCGTGGTACCGGGACCCAATCCACAGATACGCAGTATTTT

j_call: TRBJ1-2
clone_size: few
v_call: TRBV6-8
d_call: NA
cdr3_aa: CASSRQPQGPYGYTF
cdr3_nt: TGTGCCAGCAGCCGTCAGCCTCAGGGACCCTATGGCTACACCTTC

j_call: TRBJ2-1
clone_size: few
v_call: TRBV6-8
d_call: NA
cdr3_aa: CASSVPGTEQFF
cdr3_nt: TGTGCCAGCAGCGTGCCCGGGACAGAGCAGTTCTTC

j_call: TRBJ2-7
clone_size: NA
v_call: TRBV30
d_call: TRBD1
cdr3_aa: CAGTGGASTYEQYF
cdr3_nt: TGTGCCGGGACAGGGGGCGCCTCCACTTACGAGCAGTACTTC

j_call: TRBJ2-1
clone_size: large
v_call: TRBV11-3
d_call: TRBD2
cdr3_aa: CASSLVGLVQDEQFF
cdr3_nt: TGTGCCAGCAGCTTGGTTGGACTAGTTCAGGATGAGCAGTTCTTC

j_call: TRBJ2-5
clone_size: medium-sized
v_call: TRBV7-6
d_call: NA
cdr3_aa: CASSLHVGAGETQYF
cdr3_nt: TGTGCCAGCAGCTTGCATGTAGGAGCCGGGGAGACCCAGTACTTC

j_call: TRBJ2-1
clone_size: few
v_call: TRBV11-3
d_call: NA
cdr3_aa: CASHRGGHYNEQFF
cdr3_nt: TGTGCCAGCCATAGGGGGGGACACTACAATGAGCAGTTCTTC

j_call: TRBJ2-5
clone_size: medium-sized
v_call: TRBV11-3
d_call: NA
cdr3_aa: CASSQTRGSETQYF
cdr3_nt: TGTGCCAGCAGCCAAACCCGGGGGAGTGAGACCCAGTACTTC

j_call: TRBJ1-1
clone_size: medium-sized
v_call: TRBV23-1
d_call: NA
cdr3_aa: CASSWGENTEAFF
cdr3_nt: TGCGCCAGCAGCTGGGGGGAAAACACTGAAGCTTTCTTT

j_call: TRBJ2-1
clone_size: few
v_call: TRBV6-8
d_call: TRBD2
cdr3_aa: CASRGLADNEQFF
cdr3_nt: TGTGCCAGCAGGGGACTAGCGGACAATGAGCAGTTCTTC

j_call: TRBJ1-5
clone_size: NA
v_call: TRBV30
d_call: TRBD1
cdr3_aa: CAWRGQMINQPQHF
cdr3_nt: TGTGCCTGGAGGGGACAGATGATCAATCAGCCCCAGCATTTT

j_call: TRBJ2-2
clone_size: NA
v_call: TRBV6-8
d_call: NA
cdr3_aa: CASRFRGNTGELFF
cdr3_nt: TGTGCCAGCAGATTCAGGGGGAACACCGGGGAGCTGTTTTTT

j_call: TRBJ2-5
clone_size: few
v_call: TRBV18
d_call: TRBD1
cdr3_aa: CASSPPPGQGAPVLVVWETQYF
cdr3_nt: TGTGCCAGCTCACCACCACCGGGACAGGGGGCGCCTGTCCTGGTGGTCTGGGAGACCCAGTACTTC

j_call: TRBJ1-1
clone_size: few
v_call: TRBV19
d_call: TRBD1
cdr3_aa: CASSNRGGTEAFF
cdr3_nt: TGTGCCAGTTCTAACAGGGGAGGCACTGAAGCTTTCTTT

j_call: TRBJ2-5
clone_size: few
v_call: TRBV23-1
d_call: NA
cdr3_aa: CASSAAGGETQYF
cdr3_nt: TGCGCCAGCAGCGCGGCAGGTGGAGAGACCCAGTACTTC

j_call: TRBJ1-5
clone_size: few
v_call: TRBV6-8
d_call: NA
cdr3_aa: CASSRGFNQPQHF
cdr3_nt: TGTGCCAGCAGTAGGGGTTTTAATCAGCCCCAGCATTTT

j_call: TRBJ1-3
clone_size: few
v_call: TRBV6-8
d_call: NA
cdr3_aa: CASSSGRGNTIYF
cdr3_nt: TGTGCCAGCAGTTCAGGGAGGGGGAACACCATATATTTT

j_call: TRBJ1-4
clone_size: NA
v_call: TRBV11-3
d_call: TRBD1
cdr3_aa: CASRPTGTVNEKLFF
cdr3_nt: TGTGCCAGCAGACCCACCGGGACAGTTAATGAAAAACTGTTTTTT

j_call: TRBJ1-1
clone_size: NA
v_call: TRBV5-1
d_call: NA
cdr3_aa: CASSLGPVGSEAFF
cdr3_nt: TGCGCCAGCAGCTTGGGTCCCGTAGGGTCTGAAGCTTTCTTT

j_call: TRBJ2-7
clone_size: NA
v_call: TRBV6-4
d_call: NA
cdr3_aa: CATRFRDEQYF
cdr3_nt: TGTGCCACCAGGTTTAGGGACGAGCAGTACTTC

j_call: TRBJ2-4
clone_size: few
v_call: TRBV10-2
d_call: NA
cdr3_aa: CASSPVAKNIQYF
cdr3_nt: TGCGCCAGCAGTCCGGTTGCCAAAAACATTCAGTACTTC

j_call: TRBJ2-7
clone_size: few
v_call: TRBV6-8
d_call: NA
cdr3_aa: CASCRDPTYEQYF
cdr3_nt: TGTGCCAGCTGCCGGGACCCTACCTACGAGCAGTACTTC

j_call: TRBJ2-3
clone_size: NA
v_call: TRBV11-3
d_call: TRBD2
cdr3_aa: CASSLGPLAGVGDTQYF
cdr3_nt: TGTGCCAGCAGCTTAGGACCACTAGCGGGAGTCGGGGATACGCAGTATTTT